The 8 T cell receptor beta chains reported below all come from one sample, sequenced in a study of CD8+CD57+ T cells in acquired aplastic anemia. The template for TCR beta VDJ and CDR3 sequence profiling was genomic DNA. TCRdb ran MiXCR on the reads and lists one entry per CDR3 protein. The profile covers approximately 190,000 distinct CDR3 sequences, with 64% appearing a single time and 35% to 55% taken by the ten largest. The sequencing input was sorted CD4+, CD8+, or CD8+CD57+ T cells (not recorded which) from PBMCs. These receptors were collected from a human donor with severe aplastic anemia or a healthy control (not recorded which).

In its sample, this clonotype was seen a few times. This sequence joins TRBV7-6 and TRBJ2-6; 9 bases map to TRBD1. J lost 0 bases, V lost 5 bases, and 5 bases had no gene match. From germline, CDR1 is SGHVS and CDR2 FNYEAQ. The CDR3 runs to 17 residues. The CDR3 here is CASSMGQGTSGANVLTF. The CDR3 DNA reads TGTGCCAGCAGCATGGGACAGGGTACCTCTGGGGCCAACGTCCTGACTTTC.

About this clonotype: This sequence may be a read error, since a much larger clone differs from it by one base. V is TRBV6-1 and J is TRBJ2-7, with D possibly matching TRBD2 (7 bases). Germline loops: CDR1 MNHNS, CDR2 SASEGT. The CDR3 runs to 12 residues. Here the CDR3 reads CASSWGGREQHF. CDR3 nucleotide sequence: TGTGCCAGCAGTTGGGGGGGCCGCGAGCAGCACTTC.

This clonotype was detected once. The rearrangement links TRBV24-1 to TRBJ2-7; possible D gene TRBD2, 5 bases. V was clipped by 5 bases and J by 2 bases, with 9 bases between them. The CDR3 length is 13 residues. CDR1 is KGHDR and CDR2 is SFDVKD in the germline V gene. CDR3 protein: CATSGTGTYEQYF. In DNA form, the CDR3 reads TGTGCCACCAGTGGGACGGGGACCTACGAGCAGTACTTC.

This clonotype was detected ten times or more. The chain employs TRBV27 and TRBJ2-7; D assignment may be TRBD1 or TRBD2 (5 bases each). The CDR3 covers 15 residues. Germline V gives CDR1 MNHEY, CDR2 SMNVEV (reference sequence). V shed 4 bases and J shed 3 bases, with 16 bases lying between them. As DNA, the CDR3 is TGTGCCAGCAGTTCCCTCGGGGCCAGAGGCTACGAGCAGTACTTC. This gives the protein CASSSLGARGYEQYF.

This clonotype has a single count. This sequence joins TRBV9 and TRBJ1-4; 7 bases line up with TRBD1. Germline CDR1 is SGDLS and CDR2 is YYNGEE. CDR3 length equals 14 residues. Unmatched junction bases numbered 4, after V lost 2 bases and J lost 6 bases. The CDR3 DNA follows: TGTGCCAGCAGCGTGACAGGGAGCGATGAAAAACTGTTTTTT. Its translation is CASSVTGSDEKLFF.

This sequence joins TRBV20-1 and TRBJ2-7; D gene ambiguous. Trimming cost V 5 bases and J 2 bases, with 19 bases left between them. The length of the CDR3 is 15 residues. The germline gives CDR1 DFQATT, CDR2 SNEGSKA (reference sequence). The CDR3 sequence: CSAPSSSDGAYEQYF. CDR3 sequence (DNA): TGCAGTGCTCCGAGCTCGAGCGACGGTGCCTACGAGCAGTACTTC.

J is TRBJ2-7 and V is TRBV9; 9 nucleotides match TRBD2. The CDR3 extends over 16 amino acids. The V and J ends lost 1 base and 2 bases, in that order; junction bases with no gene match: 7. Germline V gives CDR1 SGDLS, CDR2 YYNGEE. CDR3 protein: CASSVSAGGTPYEQYF. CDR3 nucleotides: TGTGCCAGCAGCGTATCAGCGGGGGGTACCCCCTACGAGCAGTACTTC.

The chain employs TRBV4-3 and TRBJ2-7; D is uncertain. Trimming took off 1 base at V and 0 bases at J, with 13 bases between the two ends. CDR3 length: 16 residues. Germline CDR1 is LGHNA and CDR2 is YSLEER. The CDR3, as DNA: TGCGCCAGCAGCCAAGCGTGGGGTGGATCCTCCTACGAGCAGTACTTC. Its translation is CASSQAWGGSSYEQYF.